Sequencing of this T cell receptor beta chain was carried out in a study of identifying expanded T cells in peripheral blood. Study-level points and caveats: Across healthy donors, higher total template counts meant significantly greater approximately two-week count variance. Roughly 1.2 clones differed between technical replicates, versus approximately 16 and 20 over time.

Measured with immunoSEQ multiplex PCR; TCRdb has only the in-frame clones, and not every one. The sample lists more than 55,000 clones; approximately 89% were seen once. Within the sample, this clone is medium-sized. Its antigen is unidentified. Germline values: CDR1 LGHNA, CDR2 YSLEER. Trimming cost V 0 bases and J 0 bases; bases outside gene matches: 2. This CDR3 spans 17 amino acids. No infections or other immune events were documented during collection. V gene TRBV4-3 combines with J gene TRBJ2-6; TRBD1 agrees at 7 bases. Source material: blood. This TCR was recovered from a person aged 18-70 years in good health. CDR3 coding DNA: TGCGCCAGCAGCCAAGATCCAGGGGGCTCTGGGGCCAACGTCCTGACTTTC. Translating gives CASSQDPGGSGANVLTF.